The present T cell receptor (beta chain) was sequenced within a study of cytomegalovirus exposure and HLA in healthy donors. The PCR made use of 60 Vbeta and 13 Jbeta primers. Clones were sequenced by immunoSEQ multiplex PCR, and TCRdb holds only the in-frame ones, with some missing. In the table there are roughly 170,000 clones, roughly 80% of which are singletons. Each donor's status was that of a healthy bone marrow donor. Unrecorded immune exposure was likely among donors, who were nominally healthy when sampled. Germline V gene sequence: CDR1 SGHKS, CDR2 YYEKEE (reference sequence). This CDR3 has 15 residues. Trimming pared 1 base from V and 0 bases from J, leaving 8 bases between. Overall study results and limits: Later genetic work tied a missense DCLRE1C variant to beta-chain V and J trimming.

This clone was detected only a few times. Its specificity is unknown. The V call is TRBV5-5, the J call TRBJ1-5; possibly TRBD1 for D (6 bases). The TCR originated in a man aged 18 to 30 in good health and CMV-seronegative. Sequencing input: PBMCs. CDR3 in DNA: TGTGCCAGCAGCTTGTGGGACAATAGCAATCAGCCCCAGCATTTT. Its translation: CASSLWDNSNQPQHF.